A selection of T cell receptor beta chains follows, all from one sample in a study of blood T cell repertoires in COVID-19. The method was immunoSEQ multiplex PCR; TCRdb's version includes in-frame clones alone and lacks a portion of them. The table shows around 220,000 clones, with approximately 80% occurring only once. The sample was peripheral blood. The receptors originated from a woman of 80 years or more with acute or convalescent COVID-19. CDR3s include the opening cysteine and the closing phenylalanine or tryptophan. The order of the fields is CDR3 protein, CDR3 DNA, J gene, clone size, D gene, V gene. A D gene is named only where the DNA matches it firmly. Size values are once, few and many counts, or a class for expanded clones, and some rows have none.

cdr3_aa: CSVADRYSNQPQHF
cdr3_nt: TGCAGCGTCGCGGACAGGTATAGCAATCAGCCCCAGCATTTT
j_call: TRBJ1-5
clone_size: NA
d_call: TRBD1
v_call: TRBV29-1

cdr3_aa: CASAGGYGYTF
cdr3_nt: TGTGCCAGCGCAGGGGGTTATGGCTACACCTTC
j_call: TRBJ1-2
clone_size: NA
d_call: TRBD1
v_call: TRBV2

cdr3_aa: CASGQGDREGEKLFF
cdr3_nt: TGTGCCAGCGGTCAGGGGGACAGGGAGGGTGAAAAACTGTTTTTT
j_call: TRBJ1-4
clone_size: NA
d_call: TRBD1
v_call: TRBV28

cdr3_aa: CASSQAGGRNTGELFF
cdr3_nt: TGTGCCAGCAGTCAAGCAGGGGGTAGAAACACCGGGGAGCTGTTTTTT
j_call: TRBJ2-2
clone_size: NA
d_call: TRBD1
v_call: TRBV6-4

cdr3_aa: CASRQDSPETQYF
cdr3_nt: TGTGCCAGCAGGCAGGACTCCCCGGAGACCCAGTACTTC
j_call: TRBJ2-5
clone_size: NA
d_call: NA
v_call: TRBV7-9

cdr3_aa: CASSLGVTETQYF
cdr3_nt: TGTGCCAGCAGCTTAGGGGTTACAGAGACCCAGTACTTC
j_call: TRBJ2-5
clone_size: NA
d_call: NA
v_call: TRBV5-6

cdr3_aa: CASSIRDRAYNEQFF
cdr3_nt: TGTGCCAGTAGTATCCGGGACAGAGCCTACAATGAGCAGTTCTTC
j_call: TRBJ2-1
clone_size: NA
d_call: TRBD1
v_call: TRBV19

cdr3_aa: CAWSFPGQGNYGYTF
cdr3_nt: TGTGCCTGGAGTTTTCCGGGACAGGGGAACTATGGCTACACCTTC
j_call: TRBJ1-2
clone_size: NA
d_call: TRBD1
v_call: TRBV30

cdr3_aa: CAECLGSGGTDTQYF
cdr3_nt: TGCGCCGAGTGTTTGGGGTCCGGGGGCACAGATACGCAGTATTTT
j_call: TRBJ2-3
clone_size: NA
d_call: NA
v_call: TRBV23-1

cdr3_aa: CAIGERTNTGELFF
cdr3_nt: TGTGCCATCGGAGAGCGGACGAACACCGGGGAGCTGTTTTTT
j_call: TRBJ2-2
clone_size: NA
d_call: NA
v_call: TRBV5-4

cdr3_aa: CASSQGVGGNQETQYF
cdr3_nt: TGCGCCAGCAGCCAAGGGGTGGGGGGGAACCAAGAGACCCAGTACTTC
j_call: TRBJ2-5
clone_size: NA
d_call: TRBD2
v_call: TRBV4-1

cdr3_aa: CASSPRGPLQPQHF
cdr3_nt: TGTGCCAGTAGTCCCCGGGGTCCCCTTCAGCCCCAGCATTTT
j_call: TRBJ1-5
clone_size: NA
d_call: NA
v_call: TRBV19

cdr3_aa: CASSESSGGPYEQYF
cdr3_nt: TGCGCCAGCAGTGAGTCGTCAGGGGGTCCTTACGAGCAGTACTTC
j_call: TRBJ2-7
clone_size: NA
d_call: TRBD1
v_call: TRBV10-2

cdr3_aa: CASSQSTVSNQPQHF
cdr3_nt: TGTGCCAGCAGCCAATCAACGGTTAGCAATCAGCCCCAGCATTTT
j_call: TRBJ1-5
clone_size: once
d_call: NA
v_call: TRBV16

cdr3_aa: CASSQATENYGYTF
cdr3_nt: TGTGCCAGCAGCCAAGCGACGGAGAACTATGGCTACACCTTC
j_call: TRBJ1-2
clone_size: few
d_call: NA
v_call: TRBV4-2

cdr3_aa: CASSLEPGTGDYGYTF
cdr3_nt: TGCGCCAGCAGCCTGGAACCCGGGACAGGCGACTATGGCTACACCTTC
j_call: TRBJ1-2
clone_size: few
d_call: TRBD1
v_call: TRBV5-1

cdr3_aa: CASSELAGRNYGYTF
cdr3_nt: TGTGCCAGCAGTGAGCTGGCAGGCCGTAACTATGGCTACACCTTC
j_call: TRBJ1-2
clone_size: NA
d_call: NA
v_call: TRBV2

cdr3_aa: CASSAETGKAQPQHF
cdr3_nt: TGTGCCAGCAGCGCCGAGACAGGGAAGGCTCAGCCCCAGCATTTT
j_call: TRBJ1-5
clone_size: NA
d_call: TRBD1
v_call: TRBV5-6

cdr3_aa: CASSPQGVATGELFF
cdr3_nt: TGCGCCAGCAGCCCCCAAGGGGTAGCTACCGGGGAGCTGTTTTTT
j_call: TRBJ2-2
clone_size: NA
d_call: NA
v_call: TRBV5-1

cdr3_aa: CASSLNRGSTDTQYF
cdr3_nt: TGTGCCAGCAGCTTAAATCGGGGATCCACAGATACGCAGTATTTT
j_call: TRBJ2-3
clone_size: NA
d_call: NA
v_call: TRBV11-2

cdr3_aa: CASSPLGIPTSGYNEQFF
cdr3_nt: TGTGCCAGCAGCCCCCTCGGGATCCCTACTAGCGGGTACAATGAGCAGTTCTTC
j_call: TRBJ2-1
clone_size: NA
d_call: TRBD2
v_call: TRBV7-3

cdr3_aa: CASSQDRLNYGYTF
cdr3_nt: TGCGCCAGCAGCCAAGACAGACTGAACTATGGCTACACCTTC
j_call: TRBJ1-2
clone_size: once
d_call: NA
v_call: TRBV4-3

cdr3_aa: CASSLGQYSYNEQFF
cdr3_nt: TGCGCCAGCAGCTTGGGACAGTACTCCTACAATGAGCAGTTCTTC
j_call: TRBJ2-1
clone_size: NA
d_call: NA
v_call: TRBV5-1

cdr3_aa: CASSVGSGSAAYEQYF
cdr3_nt: TGTGCCAGCAGCGTCGGTAGCGGGAGTGCGGCCTACGAGCAGTACTTC
j_call: TRBJ2-7
clone_size: NA
d_call: TRBD2
v_call: TRBV9

cdr3_aa: CASSSRLAGYNEQFF
cdr3_nt: TGTGCCAGCAGCTCCCGACTAGCGGGCTACAATGAGCAGTTCTTC
j_call: TRBJ2-1
clone_size: NA
d_call: TRBD2
v_call: TRBV7-2

cdr3_aa: CAWTTQENEKLFF
cdr3_nt: TGTGCCTGGACAACACAGGAGAATGAAAAACTGTTTTTT
j_call: TRBJ1-4
clone_size: NA
d_call: NA
v_call: TRBV30

cdr3_aa: CASSFGQGYEQYF
cdr3_nt: TGTGCCAGTAGCTTCGGACAGGGCTACGAGCAGTACTTC
j_call: TRBJ2-7
clone_size: NA
d_call: TRBD1
v_call: TRBV19

cdr3_aa: CASSQDRGSYGYTF
cdr3_nt: TGTGCCAGCAGCCAAGATCGGGGGTCTTATGGCTACACCTTC
j_call: TRBJ1-2
clone_size: once
d_call: NA
v_call: TRBV4-2

cdr3_aa: CASSEDGTGDNEQFF
cdr3_nt: TGTGCCAGCAGTGAAGACGGGACTGGAGACAATGAGCAGTTCTTC
j_call: TRBJ2-1
clone_size: NA
d_call: NA
v_call: TRBV6-1

cdr3_aa: CASVWGRAMNTEAFF
cdr3_nt: TGTGCCAGCGTATGGGGCAGGGCGATGAACACTGAAGCTTTCTTT
j_call: TRBJ1-1
clone_size: NA
d_call: NA
v_call: TRBV28

cdr3_aa: CASSLYRRQATNEKLFF
cdr3_nt: TGTGCCAGCAGTCTCTACAGACGACAAGCAACTAATGAAAAACTGTTTTTT
j_call: TRBJ1-4
clone_size: NA
d_call: NA
v_call: TRBV6-2/TRBV6-3

cdr3_aa: CASSFGTGEVHGYTF
cdr3_nt: TGTGCCAGCAGCTTTGGGACAGGGGAGGTTCATGGCTACACCTTC
j_call: TRBJ1-2
clone_size: NA
d_call: TRBD1
v_call: TRBV5-5

cdr3_aa: CAWKGVQVAEAFF
cdr3_nt: TGTGCCTGGAAAGGGGTACAGGTGGCTGAAGCTTTCTTT
j_call: TRBJ1-1
clone_size: NA
d_call: NA
v_call: TRBV30

cdr3_aa: CASSDQGGGEAFF
cdr3_nt: TGCGCCAGCAGCGATCAGGGCGGCGGTGAAGCTTTCTTT
j_call: TRBJ1-1
clone_size: NA
d_call: NA
v_call: TRBV5-1

cdr3_aa: CASKILNGYTF
cdr3_nt: TGTGCCAGCAAAATACTCAATGGCTACACCTTC
j_call: TRBJ1-2
clone_size: NA
d_call: NA
v_call: TRBV2

cdr3_aa: CASSRPTVTNYGYTF
cdr3_nt: TGTGCCAGCAGCCGGCCCACAGTCACTAACTATGGCTACACCTTC
j_call: TRBJ1-2
clone_size: NA
d_call: NA
v_call: TRBV5-6

cdr3_aa: CASSGSGQGVKNIQYF
cdr3_nt: TGTGCCAGCAGCGGGTCGGGACAGGGGGTCAAAAACATTCAGTACTTC
j_call: TRBJ2-4
clone_size: NA
d_call: TRBD1
v_call: TRBV7-2

cdr3_aa: CASTLQGYGNQPQHF
cdr3_nt: TGTGCCAGTACCTTACAGGGATATGGTAATCAGCCCCAGCATTTT
j_call: TRBJ1-5
clone_size: NA
d_call: NA
v_call: TRBV19

cdr3_aa: CSVAYYQGNEQYF
cdr3_nt: TGCAGCGTTGCGTACTACCAGGGGAACGAGCAGTACTTC
j_call: TRBJ2-7
clone_size: many
d_call: NA
v_call: TRBV29-1

cdr3_aa: CASSLAPRADMNTEAFF
cdr3_nt: TGTGCCAGCAGCTTAGCTCCCAGGGCAGACATGAACACTGAAGCTTTCTTT
j_call: TRBJ1-1
clone_size: NA
d_call: NA
v_call: TRBV11-3

cdr3_aa: CASSPQGVTTDTQYF
cdr3_nt: TGTGCCAGCTCACCCCAGGGGGTTACCACAGATACGCAGTATTTT
j_call: TRBJ2-3
clone_size: NA
d_call: TRBD1
v_call: TRBV18

cdr3_aa: CAWSVGLAGVNEQFF
cdr3_nt: TGTGCCTGGAGTGTAGGACTAGCGGGAGTGAATGAGCAGTTCTTC
j_call: TRBJ2-1
clone_size: few
d_call: TRBD2
v_call: TRBV30

cdr3_aa: CASSKAAYQETQYF
cdr3_nt: TGTGCCAGTAGTAAGGCGGCGTACCAAGAGACCCAGTACTTC
j_call: TRBJ2-5
clone_size: NA
d_call: NA
v_call: TRBV19

cdr3_aa: CATYETGGSGNTIYF
cdr3_nt: TGTGCCACGTATGAGACAGGGGGCTCTGGAAACACCATATATTTT
j_call: TRBJ1-3
clone_size: many
d_call: TRBD1
v_call: TRBV10-3

cdr3_aa: CASSYEAATNEKLFF
cdr3_nt: TGTGCCAGCAGTTATGAGGCAGCAACTAATGAAAAACTGTTTTTT
j_call: TRBJ1-4
clone_size: NA
d_call: NA
v_call: TRBV6-5

cdr3_aa: CASSPQGTYEQYF
cdr3_nt: TGTGCCAGCAGCCCACAGGGCACCTACGAGCAGTACTTC
j_call: TRBJ2-7
clone_size: many
d_call: NA
v_call: TRBV5-8

cdr3_aa: CASSRDSSGANVLTF
cdr3_nt: TGTGCCAGCAGCCGGGACAGCTCTGGGGCCAACGTCCTGACTTTC
j_call: TRBJ2-6
clone_size: NA
d_call: TRBD1
v_call: TRBV6-5